The T cell receptor (beta chain) described here comes from a study of blood T cell repertoires in COVID-19. Overall study: Samples of COVID-19 (acute and convalescent) were obtained from the United States, Italy and Spain. From T cells, B-cell-depleted T cells, or PBMCs came the material, which was cDNA or gDNA.

The authors' processing: Reference gene primer amplification yielded estimated nucleated cell counts. TCRdb's table, derived via immunoSEQ multiplex PCR, lists solely in-frame clones and lacks some. That table gives V, J and clone size, and the DNA gave D and trimming. This sample has about 150,000 clones, with 85% to 90% found just once. This CDR3 region has 14 residues. Trimming took 7 bases from V and 6 from J; bases not matched to a gene: 4. Germline V gene sequence: CDR1 SEHNR, CDR2 FQNEAQ (reference sequence). Sequenced sample: peripheral blood. The genes are TRBV7-9 and TRBJ2-1; 12 bases are a match to TRBD1. This TCR was recovered from a man between 45 and 60 years old with active COVID-19. The DNA of the CDR3 is TGTGCCAGCACCCGGGACAGGGGGCCCAATGAGCAGTTCTTC. This encodes CASTRDRGPNEQFF.